This record concerns one TCR beta chain sequence. Its antigen remains unidentified. Base qualities are not provided; no much larger clone lies one nucleotide away. The sample belongs to a study of cytomegalovirus exposure and HLA in healthy donors (dated by TCRdb to about 2017). Background for the entire study: An earlier analysis of several hundred of the donors reported about 260 Gb of sequence data and some 110 million unique TCR beta sequences obtained from 180 million or so T cells. An early release covering roughly 600 HLA-typed donors comprised around 300 gigabases of sequencing data and 85 million to 100 million unique TCR sequences. The genetic ancestry cluster associated with self-reported Caucasian donors included about 84% of the 398 genotyped donors. The study aimed to test whether signatures of past pathogen exposure could be identified by cataloging public T cell receptors. The study profiled the T cell repertoires of more than 500 subjects by immunosequencing and related them to cytomegalovirus serostatus. Along with the approximately 700-subject first cohort, a separate validation cohort of 120 different subjects was used. To predict cytomegalovirus infection status, the study combined high-throughput TCR immunosequencing, statistical association of individual TCRs with disease status, and machine learning. A later analysis re-analyzed previously published TCR beta repertoires from 666 donors and added high-resolution HLA genotyping to study TCR occurrence patterns. In the later analysis, no new phenotypic data were used to find candidate immune exposures; instead, reliance was placed on TCR beta sequences and their occurrence across donors. To decide whether each TCR beta V gene segment behaved as functional or pseudogenic, an earlier analysis of some 580 of the donors relied on high-throughput TCR beta sequencing. Donor age, sex, ethnicity and CMV serostatus were compiled alongside the repertoire data. In a later genetic analysis, genome-wide SNP genotypes for about three fifths of the 666 donors were used, and that subset was treated as a discovery cohort. Every discovery cohort repertoire had been produced on one sequencing platform. HLA typing included class I and class II loci at four-digit resolution. Typing coverage varied by locus: roughly 629-640 donors for A, B, C, DRB1 and DQB1; some 520 for DQA1; more than 600 for DPA1; approximately 490 for DPB1. Four to six DR-DQ haplotypes were handled as single units for association and clustering because linkage in the cohort was strong. Among roughly 370 genotyped donors of the cohort, an average of about 240,000 unique TCR beta nucleotide sequences were sequenced per donor, 15% to 20% of them non-productive. What the work shows at the level of the full study, not this receptor alone: Because counts were too low, fewer than 20 rarely observed V segments, including chromosome 9 orphons, were excluded from the earlier analysis of several hundred of the donors. A later analysis reported that several top co-occurrence clusters appeared linked to parvovirus B19, influenza, CMV and Epstein-Barr virus. Most TCR sequences were seen in very few donors, while some public TCRs were found in many individuals. Strong co-occurrence of HLA alleles, especially DR and DQ, made assigning TCR associations to individual alleles difficult. Some IMGT-functional V segments, including TRBV6-2 and TRBV6-3, could not be told apart with the 87-base-pair reads, so those segments were excluded. Most CMV-associated TCR beta chains appeared to be HLA-restricted in a later analysis, and the HLA associations seemed to be driven largely by CMV exposure. An earlier analysis of roughly 570 of the donors showed that most TCR beta V segments appeared in productive rearrangements either about 87% or about 30% of the time, which broadly matched IMGT annotations. A total of 150 to 200 TCR beta chains were listed by the study as associated with cytomegalovirus. Compared with equally common non-associated chains, HLA-associated TCR beta chains in a later analysis were more clonally expanded and had lower generation probabilities. A group of highly shared sequence variants was considered likely to be a technical artifact of the sequencing pipeline. The authors suggested that the approach could potentially be generalized to other disease states and immunological phenotypes. A later genetic analysis associated a missense DCLRE1C variant with V-gene and J-gene trimming of TCR beta chains, and an independent cohort replicated the association. Linkage disequilibrium might explain the correlated functional status among segregating V segments, but an unknown experimental factor could not be ruled out. This cohort had only TCR beta chains sequenced, and the lack of alpha or paired-chain data limited which features could be detected. HLA typing was unavailable for some donors at each locus, so association tests used only the typed subset. A later genetic analysis reported fewer N-insertions in productive TCRs among donors in an Asian-associated ancestry cluster than the roughly 670-donor mean. Presence/absence analyses assumed roughly uniform sequencing depth across donors, an assumption that may not hold. A further reported finding was that TCR beta sequences accurately predicted the HLA-A and HLA-B alleles for most subjects in the first cohort. The classifier was reported to diagnose cytomegalovirus status with high specificity and sensitivity in both the original and validation cohorts. In a later analysis, TCR association rates were found to vary across HLA loci, with the most associated TCRs seen for DRB1 alleles and the fewest for HLA-C alleles. A few of the identified cytomegalovirus-associated TCR beta chains were confirmed in vitro to be specific for cytomegalovirus antigens. Specific HLA alleles were associated with 18,000 or so TCR beta sequences at a false discovery rate of 0.05 in a later analysis. For the cohort, immune exposure information was limited to CMV serostatus.

From a lookup of the germline V gene, CDR1 and CDR2 are SGHTA and FQGNSA. Measured from the cysteine to the phenylalanine, the CDR3 is 15 residues long. Of all the DNA, just the CDR3 is kept, 45 bases in frame from base 1. V loses 5 bases of germline sequence and J loses 9 bases, and the interval between the two ends is 17 bases. The cohort was made up of 650 to 700 healthy bone marrow donors. All cohort members were sampled while nominally healthy, although unrecorded immune exposures were likely present. The donor tested CMV seropositive, placing the donor among the 289 seropositive members of the cohort. Every donor gave a peripheral blood sample, and the peripheral blood mononuclear cells from that sample were used for TCR beta sequencing. Genomic DNA extraction from the blood cell samples was performed with the Qiagen DNeasy Blood Extraction Kit. The method behind the library was the immunoSEQ multiplex PCR assay. For the multiplex PCR, a mixture combining 60 forward primers for TCR Vbeta segments and 13 reverse primers for TCR Jbeta segments was used. The CDR3 region of rearranged TCR beta genes was amplified from genomic DNA by a multiplex PCR assay. The amplified TCR beta libraries were sequenced on the Illumina HiSeq System as 87-base-pair reads. On the study's bioinformatics: A later analysis tallied around 82 million unique TCR beta chains across the 666 repertoires, and approximately 12 million of those chains were shared by two or more donors. Raw reads were error-corrected and collapsed into unique sequences by a nearest-neighbor algorithm in which closely related sequences were merged to remove PCR and sequencing errors. V, D and J gene segments were assigned by aligning CDR3 sequences to IMGT reference sequences. Each retained sequence needed at least a six-nucleotide match to both a V gene segment and a J gene segment. A rearrangement counted as productive if the CDR3 had no stop codons and remained in frame with V and J, and every other rearrangement counted as non-productive. Following IMGT convention, CDR3 was defined as the stretch from the second conserved V-encoded cysteine up to the conserved J-encoded phenylalanine. In an earlier analysis of 587 of the donors, sequences lacking an unambiguous match to a single V gene segment were excluded. An earlier analysis of around 600 of the donors classified V segments as functional when productive rearrangements were above 56.7% and as segregating when the standard deviation between donors was above 5%. A statistical classification framework was built for diagnosing cytomegalovirus status from the catalog of TCR beta chain sequences. In a later analysis, TCR nucleotide sequences were compared against IMGT/GENE-DB human TR gene sequences so that V and J genes could be assigned. In a later analysis, CDR3 sequences and most-parsimonious VDJ recombination scenarios were assigned using the TCRdist pipeline. A later analysis defined each TCR beta chain by its CDR3 amino acid sequence plus V-gene family, and excluded reads lacking a unique V-gene family. To address suspected cross-contamination and a sequencing artifact, a later analysis removed 592 highly shared, low-generation-probability nucleotide sequences. For each public chain, a later analysis derived a clonal expansion index from normalized ranks of inferred template counts within each repertoire. In a later analysis, generation probabilities were computed with a VDJ recombination model fitted to out-of-frame rearrangements, and the resulting probabilities were checked against IGoR. A later analysis scored TCR-TCR, TCR-HLA and TCR-CMV co-occurrence with hypergeometric tests, applying a repertoire-size bias correction to TCR pairs. False discovery rates were estimated in a later analysis by permuting HLA or CMV assignments 20 times. In a later analysis, co-occurring TCRs were grouped using DBSCAN, and TCRdist sequence similarity was added for clustering within HLA-allele-positive subsets. Repertoires with fewer than 30,000 or more than 120,000 public chains were left out of co-occurrence clustering, as were roughly five repertoires with anomalous nucleotide sharing. The clones in this table, taken by TCRdb from immuneACCESS, are in-frame only. Not every clone is retained; where verified, under half of the shortfall comes from an unresolved V gene, and the cause of the rest is unknown. That table supplies the V and J calls and clone size; D and trimming were determined from the DNA. The sample includes 150,000 to 180,000 clones, with roughly 80% observed a single time. 10% to 15% of the sample belongs to the ten largest clones.

The specimen was PBMCs. The TCR originated in a young man in good health and CMV-seropositive. This chain is built from TRBV7-2 and TRBJ1-6; no D gene can be assigned with confidence. The DNA sequence reads TGTGCCAGCAGCCCCGTTTCGGGGTTCGGTTCACCCCTCCACTTT. Its translation is CASSPVSGFGSPLHF.